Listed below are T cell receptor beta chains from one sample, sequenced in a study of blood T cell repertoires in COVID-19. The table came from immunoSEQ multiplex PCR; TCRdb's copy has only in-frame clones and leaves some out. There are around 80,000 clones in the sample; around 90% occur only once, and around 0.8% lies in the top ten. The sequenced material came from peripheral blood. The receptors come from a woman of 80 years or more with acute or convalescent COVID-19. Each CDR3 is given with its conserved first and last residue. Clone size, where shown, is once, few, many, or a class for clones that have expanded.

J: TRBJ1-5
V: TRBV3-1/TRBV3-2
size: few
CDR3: CASSQTGNQPQHF

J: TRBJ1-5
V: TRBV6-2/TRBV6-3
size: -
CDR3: CASSYREGLYSNQPQHF

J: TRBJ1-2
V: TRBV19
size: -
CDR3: CASSIGRGNGYTF

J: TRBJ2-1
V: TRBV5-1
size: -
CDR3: CASSLTAGTGGNEQFF

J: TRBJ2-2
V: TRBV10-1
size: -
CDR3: CASSERTGANYTGELFF

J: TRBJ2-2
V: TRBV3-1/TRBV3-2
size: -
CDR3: CASSQRGMNTGELFF

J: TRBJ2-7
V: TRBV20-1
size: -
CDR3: CSASRTTPSSYEQYF

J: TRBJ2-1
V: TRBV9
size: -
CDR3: CASSPDLAVQNNEQFF

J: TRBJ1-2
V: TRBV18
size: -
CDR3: CASSPYTGRPNYGYTF

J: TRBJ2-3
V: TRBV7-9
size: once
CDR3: CASSPRTSADTQYF

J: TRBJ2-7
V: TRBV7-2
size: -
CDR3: CASSFGASSYEQYF

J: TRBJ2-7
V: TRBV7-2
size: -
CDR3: CASSLSGTGGAYEQYF

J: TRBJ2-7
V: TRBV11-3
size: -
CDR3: CASSLAGGPLASSYEQYF

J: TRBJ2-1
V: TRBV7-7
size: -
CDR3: CASSLDRVNEQFF